A selection of T cell receptor beta chains follows, all from one sample in a study of cytomegalovirus exposure and HLA in healthy donors. The assay was immunoSEQ multiplex PCR, and TCRdb's table has in-frame clones only and misses some. The data contain around 130,000 clones, more than 65% of them singletons. The sample consisted of PBMCs. The receptors were gathered from a man between 45 and 60 years old in good health and CMV-seronegative. Both conserved end residues are part of each CDR3.

CDR3aa,v_gene,j_gene
CASSFIDLGSLNTEAFF,TRBV7-8,TRBJ1-1
CASSSPTGVAPGEQYF,TRBV27,TRBJ2-7
CASSRLVNEQYF,TRBV6-6,TRBJ2-7
CASSEQRGSYEQYF,TRBV6-1,TRBJ2-7
CASGSGTSGLGETQYF,TRBV12-5,TRBJ2-5
CASSLETRGAFF,TRBV7-9,TRBJ1-1
CASSYSNRGDYGYTF,TRBV6-5,TRBJ1-2
CASSDSKTGEQYF,TRBV6-4,TRBJ2-7
CAISGAGAGGYTF,TRBV10-3,TRBJ1-2
CASRGSGGTEAFF,TRBV27,TRBJ1-1
CASSLERGGWNEQFF,TRBV5-1,TRBJ2-1
CASSPRLAGTGEAFF,TRBV18,TRBJ1-1
CASSTSQGYEQYF,TRBV4-3,-
CASNDPGTGGFQSPLHF,TRBV2,TRBJ1-6
CASSRGANTGELFF,TRBV11-3,TRBJ2-2
CASRSGDGYTF,TRBV6-4,TRBJ1-2
CASRGTANHYGYTF,TRBV2,TRBJ1-2
CSVSASYEQYF,TRBV29-1,-
CASSIGAEAFF,TRBV19,TRBJ1-1
CASSPLALASQPQHF,TRBV7-8,TRBJ1-5
CASRTGGQGIYEQYF,TRBV5-1,TRBJ2-7
CASSAQGGSYGYTF,TRBV5-1,TRBJ1-2
CASSRVTGFTGELFF,TRBV21-1,TRBJ2-2
CASSPSYLWTGGLYEQYF,TRBV9,TRBJ2-7
CASSLPGLPNQETQYF,TRBV7-2,TRBJ2-5
CASSDLYGPGSDTGELFF,TRBV5-1,TRBJ2-2
CASSMTAGTGGFYGYTF,TRBV9,TRBJ1-2
CASSFGDKQYF,TRBV27,TRBJ2-7
CASSQEGRGCTF,TRBV4-1,TRBJ1-2